The source of this T cell receptor (beta chain) is a study of chemoradiotherapy in HPV16-positive cancers. Study summary: A couple of HPV16-positive patients' cells yielded candidate HPV-specific clones and common motifs. General study results and limits: Non-HPV-specific T cells did not expand in tumors during treatment, whereas candidate HPV-specific clones and E7-related motifs did. HPV-specific T cells were functionally defined from only a couple of HPV16-positive patients.

Only in-frame clones appear in the TCRdb table, and some are missing; sequencing was by immunoSEQ multiplex PCR. This table has some 3,500 clones, 79% appearing once. CDR3 size: 16 residues. V was cut by 5 bases and J by 1 base, with 17 bases left in between. CDR1 is SGHTA and CDR2 is FQGNSA in the germline V gene. Regarding this clone: Its specificity is not known.

Samples were taken several times over chemoradiotherapy. The source of this sequence is a human donor with HPV-associated anogenital cancer. The sample consisted of tumor tissue, taken from a patient who underwent chemoradiotherapy. The rearrangement joins TRBV7-2 to TRBJ1-2, with D possibly TRBD1 on 6 matching bases. The CDR3 coding sequence is TGTGCCAGCAGCCTTAGTACAGGGATACATAACTATGGCTACACCTTC. Amino acid sequence: CASSLSTGIHNYGYTF.